This TCR beta chain was identified in a study of shared clonotypes between healthy human individuals. Turning to the study itself: Plates per donor: three CD4 naive, three CD4 memory, two CD8 naive, one CD8 memory.

Only in-frame clones appear in the TCRdb table, and some are missing; sequencing was by immunoSEQ multiplex PCR. The sample gives 2 million to 3 million clones, approximately 93% of which show up once; 0.36% is in the top ten. Division of CD4+ cells produced a CD45RA+ naive subset and a CD45RA-negative memory subset. Trimming stripped 3 bases from V and 4 bases from J, with 7 bases between. This CDR3 is 12 amino acids long. Germline assignment: CDR1 SGDLS and CDR2 YYNGEE. The clonotype originates from a man between 18 and 29 years old in good health. Some clones in this sample may be carry-over from other donors' samples. Material for sequencing was naive CD4+ T cells from PBMCs. Subset: CD45RA+ positively selected. The chain links TRBV9 to TRBJ1-2; D gene ambiguous. DNA of the CDR3: TGTGCCAGCAGCGCCCCTTTCTATGGCTACACCTTC. This codes for CASSAPFYGYTF. The full variable domain, in which reference TRBV9 and TRBJ1-2 provide the parts outside the CDR3, is DSGVTQTPKHLITATGQRVTLRCSPRSGDLSVYWYQQSLDQGLQFLIQYYNGEERAKGNILERFSAQQFPDLHSELNLSSLELGDSALYFCASSAPFYGYTFGSGTRLTVV.